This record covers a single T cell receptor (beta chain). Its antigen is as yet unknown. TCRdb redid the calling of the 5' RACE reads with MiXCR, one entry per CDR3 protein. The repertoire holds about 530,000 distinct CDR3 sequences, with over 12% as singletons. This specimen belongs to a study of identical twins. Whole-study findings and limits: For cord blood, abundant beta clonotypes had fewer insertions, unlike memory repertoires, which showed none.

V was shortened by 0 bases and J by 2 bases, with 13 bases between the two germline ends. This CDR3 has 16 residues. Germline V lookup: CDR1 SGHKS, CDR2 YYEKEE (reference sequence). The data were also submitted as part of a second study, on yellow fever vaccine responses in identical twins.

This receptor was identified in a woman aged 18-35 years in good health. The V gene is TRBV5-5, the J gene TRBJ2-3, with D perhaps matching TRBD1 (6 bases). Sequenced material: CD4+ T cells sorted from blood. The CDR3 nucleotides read TGTGCCAGCAGCTTGGCCCCAGGGGTCGCCACAGATACGCAGTATTTT. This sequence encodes CASSLAPGVATDTQYF.